One sample yielded the 12 T cell receptor beta chains listed below, sequenced in a study of blood T cell repertoires in COVID-19 (TCRdb year 2020). Library preparation used the immunoSEQ multiplex PCR assay. TCRdb stores this immuneACCESS table with in-frame sequences only. Part of the clones is absent; in the studies checked, under half of the shortfall reflects unresolved V genes, and no reason is known for the rest. This sample comprises 100,000 to 150,000 clones, 80% to 85% of them detected only once. The ten largest clones capture about an eighth of the sample. The material sequenced was peripheral blood. These receptors originate from a woman aged 25 to 39 who had recovered from COVID-19.

The chain uses TRBV9 and TRBJ1-1, with a weak D call TRBD1 (5 bases). The CDR3 is 14 residues long. Germline loops: CDR1 SGDLS, CDR2 YYNGEE. V lost 0 bases to trimming and J lost 2 bases, with 8 bases between them. The CDR3 DNA follows: TGTGCCAGCAGCGTAGTTGGGGCAAACACTGAAGCTTTCTTT. Encoded protein: CASSVVGANTEAFF.

The DNA for the CDR3 is TGTGCCAGCAGCCGGACTAGCGGGGACTACAATGAGCAGTTCTTC. This encodes CASSRTSGDYNEQFF. V usage is TRBV5-4 and J usage is TRBJ2-1; TRBD2 matches 12 bases. The trim removed 4 bases at V and 3 bases at J, leaving 2 bases unmatched. The CDR3 length is 15 residues. Looked up from germline, CDR1 is SGHNT and CDR2 is YYREEE (reference sequence).

The rearrangement joins TRBV18 to TRBJ1-2; tentative D call: TRBD1 (5 bases). Trimming removed 2 bases from V and 2 bases from J, with 15 bases in between. The CDR3 runs 16 residues. In germline, CDR1 is KGHSH, CDR2 LQKENI. For the CDR3, the DNA is TGTGCCAGCTCACCAGATCAGGGCGGCATGAACTATGGCTACACCTTC. It specifies CASSPDQGGMNYGYTF.

The V and J genes are TRBV6-5 and TRBJ1-5, with D possibly matching TRBD1 (6 bases). From germline, CDR1 is MNHEY and CDR2 SVGAGI. The CDR3 loop spans 16 amino acids. V gave up 2 bases and J gave up 0 bases, with 11 bases separating them. The CDR3, as DNA: TGTGCCAGCAGTTACACAGCGGACAGTAGCAATCAGCCCCAGCATTTT. Translating it yields CASSYTADSSNQPQHF.

On this clone itself: Other DNA sequences in the sample encode the same CDR3. The chain uses TRBV7-9 and TRBJ2-7, with D tentatively TRBD2 (6 bases). Germline CDR1 reads SEHNR; CDR2 reads FQNEAQ (reference sequence). The CDR3 is 14 residues long. Trimming pared 0 bases from V and 0 bases from J, leaving 6 bases between. The CDR3 here is CASSLASGSYEQYF. The CDR3 DNA is TGTGCCAGCAGCTTAGCTAGCGGCTCCTACGAGCAGTACTTC. The whole variable domain, remainder taken from reference TRBV7-9 and TRBJ2-7, is DTGVSQNPRHKITKRGQNVTFRCDPISEHNRLYWYRQTLGQGPEFLTYFQNEAQLEKSRLLSDRFSAERPKGSFSTLEIQRTEQGDSAMYLCASSLASGSYEQYFGPGTRLTVT.

This clone has only one observation. This chain joins TRBV29-1 and TRBJ1-1; D is undetermined. The CDR3 length is 12 residues. Per germline, CDR1 SQVTM and CDR2 ANQGSEA. V gave up 4 bases and J gave up 2 bases, with 8 bases separating them. This CDR3 is CSVAAGNTEAFF. The DNA of the CDR3 is TGCAGCGTTGCCGCGGGTAACACTGAAGCTTTCTTT.

The CDR3 DNA reads as TGTGCCATCAGTCCTCAGGGTCCTACATATAATTCACCCCTCCACTTT. Translation gives CAISPQGPTYNSPLHF. The chain has TRBV10-3 and TRBJ1-6; tentatively, D is TRBD1 (5 bases). The CDR3 runs 16 residues. Germline V gene data show CDR1 as ENHRY and CDR2 as SYGVKD. Trimming left V 5 bases short and J 4 bases short, with 15 bases between.

The rearrangement uses TRBV15 and TRBJ2-7; D is perhaps TRBD1 (6 bases). The CDR3 consists of 16 residues. V shed 2 bases and J shed 6 bases, with 20 bases lying between them. CDR1 and CDR2 (germline): LNHNV, YYDKDF (reference sequence). CDR3: CATSRPNGQWLREQYF. The CDR3 bases are TGTGCCACCAGCAGACCAAACGGACAGTGGCTTCGCGAGCAGTACTTC.

The chain has TRBV5-4 and TRBJ2-7, with a weak D call TRBD1 (6 bases). V was shortened by 2 bases and J by 4 bases, with 13 bases between the two germline ends. The CDR3 is 14 residues long. Germline V lookup: CDR1 SGHNT, CDR2 YYREEE (reference sequence). The CDR3 bases are TGTGCCAGCAGCTTAGCAGGGGCAGGGTACGAGCAGTACTTC. This gives the protein CASSLAGAGYEQYF.

The chain has TRBV7-9 and TRBJ1-4; D might be TRBD1 (5 bases). V lost 1 base and J lost 0, with 9 bases in between. Germline CDR1 is SEHNR and CDR2 is FQNEAQ (reference sequence). The CDR3 covers 16 residues. CDR3 DNA sequence: TGTGCCAGCAGCTTAGTACGGGGGGCAACTAATGAAAAACTGTTTTTT. It is translated as CASSLVRGATNEKLFF.

This chain connects TRBV19 to TRBJ1-2; 11 bases are a match to TRBD1. V gave up 7 bases and J gave up 4 bases; unmatched junction bases: 8. The CDR3 length is 15 residues. Germline V gene data show CDR1 as LNHDA and CDR2 as SQIVND (reference sequence). The CDR3 loop reads CASTAGTGGPYGYTF. The CDR3 nucleotides are TGTGCCAGTACCGCCGGGACAGGGGGTCCCTATGGCTACACCTTC.

J is TRBJ2-1 and V is TRBV5-6; 7 bases align to TRBD2. The germline gives CDR1 SGHDT, CDR2 YYEEEE. The CDR3 has 12 residues. Losses at the gene ends were 3 bases for V and 8 bases for J; bases not matched to a gene: 2. CDR3 sequence (DNA): TGTGCCAGCAGCTGGGGAGGGGATGAGCAGTTCTTC. This gives the protein CASSWGGDEQFF.